Presented here are 9 T cell receptor beta chains from one specimen sequenced in a study of OX40 agonist ivuxolimab in advanced cancers. Produced via immunoSEQ multiplex PCR; TCRdb's table is partial and in-frame only. The sample has fewer than 80,000 clones; 75% to 95% are singletons. Material: CD4+ or CD8+ T cells sorted from blood, obtained in a trial of the OX40 agonist ivuxolimab. The source of these receptors is an adult with an advanced solid tumor such as melanoma, head and neck, liver or kidney cancer.

CDR3 protein: CASSVADWETQYF. Here the CDR3 DNA reads TGTGCCAGCAGTGTAGCAGACTGGGAGACCCAGTACTTC. The chain links TRBV6-5 to TRBJ2-5; no reliable D call. Trimming removed 5 bases at V and 5 bases at J, with 12 bases between. CDR1 is MNHEY and CDR2 is SVGAGI in the germline V gene. The CDR3 loop spans 13 amino acids.

The chain employs TRBV10-2 and TRBJ2-2, with 9 bases that match TRBD2. V trimming: 5 bases; J trimming: 0 bases; junction bases outside the gene matches: 4. This CDR3 is built from 16 residues. Germline V gene data show CDR1 as WSHSY and CDR2 as SAAADI. CDR3 amino acids: CASSSGRNSNTGELFF. The DNA of the CDR3 is TGCGCCAGCAGTAGCGGGAGGAATTCGAACACCGGGGAGCTGTTTTTT.

The chain is built from TRBV27 and TRBJ2-7; D is uncertain. Trimming pared 3 bases from V and 3 bases from J, leaving 12 bases between. The CDR3 totals 14 residues. The germline V gene has CDR1 MNHEY and CDR2 SMNVEV (reference sequence). Here the CDR3 reads CASSFQRLSYEQYF. CDR3 nucleotide sequence: TGTGCCAGCAGTTTCCAACGGCTAAGCTACGAGCAGTACTTC.

V is TRBV30 and J is TRBJ1-1, with D maybe TRBD1 (5 bases). V lost 5 bases to trimming and J lost 1 base, with 14 bases between them. Germline values: CDR1 GTSNPN, CDR2 SVGIG (reference sequence). CDR3 length: 14 amino acids. The CDR3 loop is CAWAPHRTNTEAFF. For the CDR3, the DNA is TGTGCCTGGGCGCCCCACAGGACGAACACTGAAGCTTTCTTT. The entire variable domain, with the rest obtained from reference TRBV30 and TRBJ1-1, is as follows: SQTIHQWPATLVQPVGSPLSLECTVEGTSNPNLYWYRQAAGRGLQLLFYSVGIGQISSEVPQNLSASRPQDRQFILSSKKLLLSDSGFYLCAWAPHRTNTEAFFGQGTRLTVV.

The rearrangement links TRBV9 to TRBJ1-1, with D hard to call. Trimming left V 0 bases short and J 2 bases short, with 8 bases between. The CDR3 is 14 amino acids. Germline V gene sequence: CDR1 SGDLS, CDR2 YYNGEE. This CDR3 reads CASSVDPFNTEAFF. The CDR3 bases are TGTGCCAGCAGCGTAGATCCCTTCAACACTGAAGCTTTCTTT.

The rearrangement uses TRBV6-5 and TRBJ2-4; 8 positions match TRBD2. The CDR3 spans 13 residues. Per the germline V gene, CDR1 is MNHEY and CDR2 is SVGAGI. V lost 5 bases and J lost 7; bases outside the gene matches: 4. The CDR3, as DNA: TGTGCCAGCAGTCTGACTAGCGAGAACATTCAGTACTTC. Its translation is CASSLTSENIQYF.

The chain joins TRBV5-8 to TRBJ2-5; 13 bases agree with TRBD2. Per the germline V gene, CDR1 is SGHTS and CDR2 is YDEGEE. J lost 5 bases, V lost 3 bases, and 7 bases had no gene match. The length of the CDR3 is 16 residues. The CDR3 nucleotides read TGTGCCAGCAGCTCCGGACTAGCGGGAGTTCGGGAGACCCAGTACTTC. This sequence encodes CASSSGLAGVRETQYF.

This rearrangement joins TRBV19 to TRBJ2-2, with a tentative D call TRBD2 (6 bases). Germline lookup yields CDR1 LNHDA and CDR2 SQIVND (reference sequence). This CDR3 has 12 amino acids. Trimming stripped 7 bases from V and 7 bases from J, with 10 bases between. CDR3 sequence reads: CASTPGGGELFF. CDR3 bases: TGTGCCAGTACCCCCGGGGGCGGGGAGCTGTTTTTT.

The chain combines TRBV6-5 with TRBJ1-3; D uncertain. The CDR3 consists of 14 residues. Germline lookup yields CDR1 MNHEY and CDR2 SVGAGI. V lost 3 bases and J lost 3, with 9 bases in between. This CDR3 reads CASSYRSLGNTIYF. The DNA of the CDR3 is TGTGCCAGCAGTTATCGGAGCCTTGGAAACACCATATATTTT.